This TCR beta chain was obtained from a study of blood T cells in healthy people across ages. Per sample, no less than 5 micrograms of total RNA were extracted. A sample-barcoded 5' primer and a J-beta primer mix were used in a second PCR of roughly 6 to 11 cycles. One entry per CDR3 protein, called by TCRdb with MiXCR from the 5' RACE reads. This table holds roughly 930,000 distinct CDR3 sequences, roughly 50% found once. This clonotype was recorded a few times. This CDR3 comprises 16 residues. Germline V CDR1 and CDR2: SGHRS, YFSETQ. Trimming cost V 4 bases and J 8 bases; bases outside gene matches: 10.

The chain recombines TRBV5-1 with TRBJ2-1; TRBD1 agrees at 12 bases. Sequenced sample: blood. This clonotype was sampled from a man aged 25-40 years in good health. This CDR3 is CASSPRGTGGKDEQFF. The DNA for the CDR3 is TGCGCCAGCAGCCCTAGAGGGACAGGGGGCAAGGATGAGCAGTTCTTC.